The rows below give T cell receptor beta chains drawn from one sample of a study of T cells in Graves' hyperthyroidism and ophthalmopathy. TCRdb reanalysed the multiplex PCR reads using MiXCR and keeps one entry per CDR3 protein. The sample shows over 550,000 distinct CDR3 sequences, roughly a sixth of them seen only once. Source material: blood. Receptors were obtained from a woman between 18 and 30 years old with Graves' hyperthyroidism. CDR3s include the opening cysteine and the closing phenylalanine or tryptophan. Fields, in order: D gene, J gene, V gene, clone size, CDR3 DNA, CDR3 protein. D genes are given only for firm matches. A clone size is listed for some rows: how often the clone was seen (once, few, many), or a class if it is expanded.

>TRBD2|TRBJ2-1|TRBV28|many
TGTGCCAGCAGTTTATGGCCCGGGACTAGCAAATACAATGAGCAGTTCTTC
CASSLWPGTSKYNEQFF
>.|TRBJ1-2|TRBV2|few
TGTGCCAGCACTGCGAACTCGGACATTTCTGACTACACCTTC
CASTANSDISDYTF
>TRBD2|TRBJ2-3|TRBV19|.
TGTGCCAGTACTTGGACTAGCGGGAGCCCAGATACGCAGTATTTT
CASTWTSGSPDTQYF
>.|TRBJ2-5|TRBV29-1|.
TGCAGCGTTGGGGGGACGGTAATGGGGGAGACCCAGTACTTC
CSVGGTVMGETQYF
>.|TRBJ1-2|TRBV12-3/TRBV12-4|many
TGTGCCAGCAGTCCAGTGGTCCTGGAGGGGTATGGCTACACCTTC
CASSPVVLEGYGYTF
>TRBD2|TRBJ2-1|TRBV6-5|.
TGTGCCAGCAGTTACTCGAGGATCCAGACGGGACTAGCGGGAGTCAATGAGCTGTTCTTC
CASSYSRIQTGLAGVNELFF
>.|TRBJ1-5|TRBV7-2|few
TGTGCCAGCAGCCAGGGGCGGGGGGCAAGTTTTAGCAATCAGCCCCAGCATTTT
CASSQGRGASFSNQPQHF
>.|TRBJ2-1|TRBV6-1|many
TGTGCCAGCAGTGAAGTCCCGGGGGCGAAGTCCAATGAGCAGTTCTTC
CASSEVPGAKSNEQFF
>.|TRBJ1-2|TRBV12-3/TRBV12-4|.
TGTGCCAGCAGTTTTGAGGGGGGGGGAGGCTACACCTTC
CASSFEGGGGYTF
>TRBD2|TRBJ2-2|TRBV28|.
TGTGCCAGCAGCTCCGGACTAGCGGGAATCGGGGAGCTGTTTTTT
CASSSGLAGIGELFF
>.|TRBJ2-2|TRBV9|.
TGTGCCAGCAGCGTAGGGAACACCGGGGAGCTGTTTTTT
CASSVGNTGELFF
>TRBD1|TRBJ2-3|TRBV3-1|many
TGTGCCAGCAGAGACACGGGACAGCCTAGCACAGATACGCAGTATTTT
CASRDTGQPSTDTQYF
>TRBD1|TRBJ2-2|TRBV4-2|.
TGTGCCAGCAGCCAACAGGGACAGGGCAACACCGGGGAGCTGTTTTTT
CASSQQGQGNTGELFF
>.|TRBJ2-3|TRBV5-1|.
TGCGCCAGCAGCCCCGGACCCGGGAGCGCCGTTAGCACAGATACGCAGTATTTT
CASSPGPGSAVSTDTQYF
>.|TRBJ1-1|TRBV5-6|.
TGTGCCAGCAGGGAGGGCAGAAACACTGTAGCTTTCTTT
CASREGRNTVAFF
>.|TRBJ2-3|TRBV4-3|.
TGCGCCAGCAGCCAAGAGGCCCCAGATACGCAGTATTTT
CASSQEAPDTQYF
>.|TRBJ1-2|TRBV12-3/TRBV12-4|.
TGTGCCAGCAGCCCCCGCAGGGCGCGAAGTGGCTACACCTTC
CASSPRRARSGYTF
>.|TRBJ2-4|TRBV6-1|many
TGTGCCAGCAGTAACTATGGGGAAGACATTCAGTACTTC
CASSNYGEDIQYF
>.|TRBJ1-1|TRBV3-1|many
TGTGCCAGCAGCCAAGAATGGGGGAAGAACACTGAAGCTTTCTTT
CASSQEWGKNTEAFF
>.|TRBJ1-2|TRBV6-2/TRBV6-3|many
TGTGCCAGCAGTTACCGTCAGGTCGGAGGCTACACCTTC
CASSYRQVGGYTF
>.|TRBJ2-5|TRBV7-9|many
TGTGCCAGCAGCATAGGACAGATAGGAGAGACCCAGTACTTC
CASSIGQIGETQYF
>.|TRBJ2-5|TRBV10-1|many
TGCGCCAGCAATCCAGGGGTAGGCCAAGAGACCCAGTACTTC
CASNPGVGQETQYF
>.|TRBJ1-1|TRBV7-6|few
TGTGCCAGCAGCTTAGGGGGTGGATTTGGGGCTGAAGCTTTCTTT
CASSLGGGFGAEAFF
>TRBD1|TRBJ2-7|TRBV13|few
TGTGCCAGCAGCTCCTCTTGGACAGGTGTCTACGAGCAGTACTTC
CASSSSWTGVYEQYF
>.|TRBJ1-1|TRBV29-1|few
TGCAGCGTCCCCGAAGGAGTGAACACTGAAGCTTTCTTT
CSVPEGVNTEAFF
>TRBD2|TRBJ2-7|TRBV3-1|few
TGTGCCAGCAGCCCTCGGGGGATAGCGGGCTCCTACGAGCAGTACTTC
CASSPRGIAGSYEQYF
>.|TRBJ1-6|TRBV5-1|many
TGCGCCAGCAGCTTGACGGCTTCGGGAGTTGATTCACCCCTCCACTTT
CASSLTASGVDSPLHF
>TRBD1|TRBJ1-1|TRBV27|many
TGTGCCAGCAGTTTAGGGGACAGGAAGGCCCTGAACACTGAAGCTTTCTTT
CASSLGDRKALNTEAFF
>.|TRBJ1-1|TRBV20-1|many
TGCAGTGCTAGAGATAGGTTGAGGGTTGGCACTGAAGCTTTCTTT
CSARDRLRVGTEAFF
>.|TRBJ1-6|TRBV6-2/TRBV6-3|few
TGTGCCAGCAGCGGAGGGGGGGGGGTAGCTTCTTCACCCCTCCACTTT
CASSGGGGVASSPLHF
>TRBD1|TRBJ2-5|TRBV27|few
TGTGCCAGCAGCCGCGCCTCGGGACAGGGGTACGGGGCCCAGTACTTC
CASSRASGQGYGAQYF
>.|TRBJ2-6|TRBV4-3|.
TGCGCCAGCAGCCAAGAGTCAGGGTCTGGGGCCAACGTCCTGACTTTC
CASSQESGSGANVLTF
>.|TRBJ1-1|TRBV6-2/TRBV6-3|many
TGTGCCAGCAGTTACTCACAGGAGAACACTGAAGCTTTCTTT
CASSYSQENTEAFF
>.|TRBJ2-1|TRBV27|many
TGTGCCAGTAATAGCGACCCGGGAGACTACAATGAGCAGTTCTTC
CASNSDPGDYNEQFF
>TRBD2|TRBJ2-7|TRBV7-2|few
TGTGCCAGCAGCTTGCTAGCGGGAGGGCTATACGAGCAGTACTTC
CASSLLAGGLYEQYF
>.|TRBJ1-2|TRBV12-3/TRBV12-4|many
TGTGCCAGCAGTTCTTCATACTATGGCTACACCTTC
CASSSSYYGYTF
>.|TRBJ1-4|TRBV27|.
TGTGCCAGCAAAAAGGACAGATTTAATGAAAAACTGTTTTTT
CASKKDRFNEKLFF
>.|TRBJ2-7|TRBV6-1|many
TGTGCCAGCAGTGTCGACCAACTCTACGAGCAGTACTTC
CASSVDQLYEQYF
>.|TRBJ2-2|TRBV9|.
TGTGCCAGTCGCGGAGGGTTGAGCACCGGGGAGCTGTTTTTT
CASRGGLSTGELFF
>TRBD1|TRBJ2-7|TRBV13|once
TGTGCCAGCGCGGGGACAGGGATAACCTACGAGCAGTACTTC
CASAGTGITYEQYF